What follows is one T cell receptor beta chain and its context. There were no recent acute infections or vaccinations among the donors, who were healthy HIV-negative adults. This sample was taken from a study of shared clonotypes between healthy human individuals. Original processing notes: ImmunoSEQ yielded junction-only sequences lacking quality scores, so filtering differed. Sequenced by immunoSEQ multiplex PCR; TCRdb stores in-frame clones only, minus some. Clonal size and the V and J genes are those of that table, whereas D and trimming came from the DNA. The repertoire holds roughly 1 million clones, with under 80% as singletons. The V end lost 3 bases, the J end lost 5 bases, and 8 bases lay between the germline ends. The germline gives CDR1 KGHSH, CDR2 LQKENI. The CDR3 is made up of 13 amino acids.

V is TRBV18 and J is TRBJ1-5; D remains unclear. Sequences were obtained from memory CD4+ T cells sorted from blood. Subset noted: CD45RA-negative fraction. The sequence derives from a man younger than 35 in good health. This CDR3 reads CASSPGWDQPQHF. The DNA for the CDR3 is TGTGCCAGCTCACCGGGATGGGATCAGCCCCAGCATTTT.